A single T cell receptor beta chain is shown here with its context. The data were obtained in a study of T cell changes during pregnancy in multiple sclerosis. Repertoires were generated with immunoSEQ multiplex PCR, while TCRdb's copy carries only in-frame clones and drops some. The data hold about 34,000 clones, with approximately 91% observed a single time. Specimen: peripheral blood, collected in the second trimester of pregnancy. This sequence was found in a female donor in good health, enrolled as a control in a pregnancy study.

CDR3 region: CASSSSGRGNNEQFF. The CDR3 nucleotides are TGTGCCAGCAGCTCTTCGGGGCGGGGTAACAATGAGCAGTTCTTC. The J gene is TRBJ2-1, the V gene TRBV7-3, with TRBD2 as a possible D gene (6 bases). The CDR3 consists of 15 residues. Germline V gives CDR1 SGHTA, CDR2 FQGTGA. Trimming left V 4 bases short and J 5 bases short, with 15 bases between.